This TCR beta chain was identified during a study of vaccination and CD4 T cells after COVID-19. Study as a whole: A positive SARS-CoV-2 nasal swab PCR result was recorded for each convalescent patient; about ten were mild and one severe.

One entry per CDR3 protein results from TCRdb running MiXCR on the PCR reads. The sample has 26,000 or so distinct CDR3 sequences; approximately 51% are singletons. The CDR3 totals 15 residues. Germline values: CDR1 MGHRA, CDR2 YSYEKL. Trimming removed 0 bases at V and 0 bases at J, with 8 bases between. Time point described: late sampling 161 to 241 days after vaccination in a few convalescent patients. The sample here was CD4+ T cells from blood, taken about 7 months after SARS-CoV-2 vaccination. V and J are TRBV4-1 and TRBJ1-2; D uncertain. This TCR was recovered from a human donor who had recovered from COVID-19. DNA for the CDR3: TGCGCCAGCAGCCAAGAGTTTCCAGCTAACTATGGCTACACCTTC. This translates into CASSQEFPANYGYTF.